Listed here are 32 T cell receptor beta chains from one sample, sequenced in a study of OX40 agonist ivuxolimab in advanced cancers. Sequencing was performed with immunoSEQ multiplex PCR; in TCRdb, only in-frame clones are kept and a portion is missing. The data hold about 90,000 clones, with roughly 87% observed a single time. Sample: CD4+ or CD8+ T cells sorted from blood, taken in a trial of the OX40 agonist ivuxolimab. These receptors were collected from an adult with an advanced solid tumor such as melanoma, head and neck, liver or kidney cancer.

CDR3 sequence: CASSLVAGTGTGELFF. As DNA, the CDR3 is TGCGCCAGCAGCTTGGTGGCAGGGACGGGCACCGGGGAGCTGTTTTTT. The V gene is TRBV5-1, the J gene TRBJ2-2; D possibly uses TRBD1 or TRBD2 (5 bases each). The CDR3 is made up of 16 amino acids. Germline V gene data show CDR1 as SGHRS and CDR2 as YFSETQ. The V end lost 0 bases, the J end lost 4 bases, and 13 bases lay between the germline ends.

The rearrangement joins TRBV6-5 to TRBJ1-1; D unclear. From germline, CDR1 is MNHEY and CDR2 SVGAGI. Trimming pared 6 bases from V and 3 bases from J, leaving 5 bases between. This CDR3 contains 11 residues. The chain's CDR3 is CASSRDTEAFF. In DNA form, the CDR3 reads TGTGCCAGCAGCCGGGACACTGAAGCTTTCTTT.

This CDR3 reads CASSSTSGGPGTGELFF. In nucleotides, the CDR3 is TGTGCCAGCAGTTCGACTAGCGGGGGGCCCGGAACCGGGGAGCTGTTTTTT. The J gene is TRBJ2-2, the V gene TRBV5-4; 13 bases are shared with TRBD2. The CDR3 is 17 residues long. Per the germline V gene, CDR1 is SGHNT and CDR2 is YYREEE (reference sequence). The J segment lost 5 bases and the V segment lost 5 bases, leaving 9 bases of the junction unmatched.

The CDR3 DNA reads as TGTGCCAGCAGCCTTGGACACGCGGAGACCCAGTACTTC. Translating it yields CASSLGHAETQYF. V gene TRBV7-3 combines with J gene TRBJ2-5, with D possibly TRBD1 on 5 matching bases. Trimming left V 5 bases short and J 5 bases short, with 12 bases between. This CDR3 region has 13 residues. CDR1 is SGHTA, CDR2 FQGTGA, per germline.

V gene TRBV4-2 combines with J gene TRBJ2-2; no definite D call. The CDR3 consists of 15 residues. Germline-derived CDR1 and CDR2 are LGHNA and YNFKEQ. Trimming cost V 0 bases and J 0 bases, with 5 bases left between them. This chain's CDR3 is CASSQDGPNTGELFF. The DNA for the CDR3 is TGTGCCAGCAGCCAAGATGGACCGAACACCGGGGAGCTGTTTTTT.

V is TRBV10-3 and J is TRBJ1-5; 7 bases are shared with TRBD1. Trimming removed 4 bases from V and 0 bases from J; junction bases left unmatched: 9. This CDR3 spans 17 amino acids. CDR1 is ENHRY, CDR2 SYGVKD, per germline. The CDR3 DNA sequence: TGTGCCATCAGTGGACAGGGCAAGGGGGATAGCAATCAGCCCCAGCATTTT. Amino acid sequence: CAISGQGKGDSNQPQHF.

The J gene is TRBJ1-1, the V gene TRBV5-8; D unclear. Germline lookup yields CDR1 SGHTS and CDR2 YDEGEE. Trimming took off 2 bases at V and 0 bases at J, with 11 bases between the two ends. This CDR3 spans 15 amino acids. CDR3 DNA sequence: TGTGCCAGCAGCTTAGTCGCAACAATGAACACTGAAGCTTTCTTT. Its protein product is CASSLVATMNTEAFF.

The V and J genes are TRBV7-8 and TRBJ2-7, with TRBD2 as a possible D gene (7 bases). The CDR3 consists of 12 residues. The V gene's germline CDR1 is SGHVS and CDR2 FQNEAQ. With 0 bases removed from V and 8 bases from J, the gap between germline ends came to 8 bases. The CDR3 sequence is CASSLARGQQYF. The CDR3 coding sequence is TGTGCCAGCAGCTTAGCGCGGGGGCAGCAGTACTTC. Supplemented by reference TRBV7-8 and TRBJ2-7, the full variable domain reads GAGVSQSPRYKVAKRGQDVALRCDPISGHVSLFWYQQALGQGPEFLTYFQNEAQLDKSGLPSDRFFAERPEGSVSTLKIQRTQQEDSAVYLCASSLARGQQYFGPGTRLTVT.

The chain links TRBV5-4 to TRBJ2-7; tentative D call: TRBD1 (6 bases). Per germline, CDR1 SGHNT and CDR2 YYREEE (reference sequence). Deletions cut 2 bases from V and 4 bases from J, with 16 bases between. The CDR3 runs to 15 residues. The CDR3 DNA is TGTGCCAGCAGCTTAGGCAGGGGTGCTGGGTACGAGCAGTACTTC. It codes for CASSLGRGAGYEQYF. The full variable domain, its missing parts supplied by reference TRBV5-4 and TRBJ2-7, is ETGVTQSPTHLIKTRGQQVTLRCSSQSGHNTVSWYQQALGQGPQFIFQYYREEENGRGNFPPRFSGLQFPNYSSELNVNALELDDSALYLCASSLGRGAGYEQYFGPGTRLTVT.

The CDR3 DNA follows: TGTGCCAGCATCGCCCGGACAGGGAACACCGGGGAGCTGTTTTTT. Protein product: CASIARTGNTGELFF. V is TRBV2 and J is TRBJ2-2, with 7 bases matching TRBD1. Germline values: CDR1 SNHLY, CDR2 FYNNEI. V shed 7 bases, J shed 1 base, and the junction held 6 bases outside the gene matches. The CDR3 covers 15 residues.

The chain uses TRBV7-8 and TRBJ2-3, with D maybe TRBD2 (5 bases). Trimming stripped 4 bases from V and 0 bases from J, with 8 bases between. The CDR3 has 14 residues. CDR1 and CDR2 (germline): SGHVS, FQNEAQ. DNA of the CDR3: TGTGCCAGCAGCTCTAGCTCTAGCACAGATACGCAGTATTTT. Translating gives CASSSSSSTDTQYF.

The rearrangement joins TRBV13 to TRBJ2-3, with a weak D call TRBD2 (5 bases). This CDR3 comprises 17 residues. With 5 bases removed from V and 1 base from J, the gap between germline ends came to 19 bases. Germline lookup yields CDR1 PRHDT and CDR2 FYEKMQ (reference sequence). In nucleotides, the CDR3 is TGTGCCAGCAGCCCCCCCCTAGGACTTTGGGGCACAGATACGCAGTATTTT. Translation: CASSPPLGLWGTDTQYF.

The J gene is TRBJ2-5, the V gene TRBV11-2; 7 bases align to TRBD2. The CDR3 spans 14 residues. Trimming removed 5 bases from V and 5 bases from J; junction bases left unmatched: 8. CDR1 and CDR2 (germline): SGHAT, FQNNGV. The CDR3 nucleotides read TGTGCCAGCAGCCCCCTTTTGGGGGGGGAGACCCAGTACTTC. This sequence encodes CASSPLLGGETQYF.

A single count supports this clone. The chain is built from TRBV18 and TRBJ2-3; tentative D call: TRBD2 (6 bases). The CDR3 runs to 12 residues. Trimming removed 3 bases at V and 5 bases at J, with 6 bases between. Per germline, CDR1 KGHSH and CDR2 LQKENI. The CDR3 DNA is TGTGCCAGCTCACCGGGGGGAGATACGCAGTATTTT. It encodes CASSPGGDTQYF.

This clone appeared once. J is TRBJ2-3 and V is TRBV6-1; TRBD2 matches 14 bases. The CDR3 has 14 residues. V dropped 10 bases and J dropped 6; count of bases not matched to a gene: 6. Germline CDR1 reads MNHNS; CDR2 reads SASEGT. The CDR3 loop is CATRTSGGWDTQYF. In DNA, the CDR3 is TGTGCCACCCGGACTAGCGGGGGGTGGGATACGCAGTATTTT.

The chain joins TRBV5-1 to TRBJ2-1, with 14 bases fitting TRBD2. This CDR3 spans 17 amino acids. Unmatched junction bases numbered 10, after V lost 2 bases and J lost 9 bases. CDR1 and CDR2 (germline): SGHRS, YFSETQ. The CDR3 bases are TGCGCCAGCAGCTTCACCGGACTAGCGGGAGGACGGCCTGAGCAGTTCTTC. Translated, it gives CASSFTGLAGGRPEQFF.

This clone was recorded once. Within the sample, other DNA sequences also encode this same CDR3. V and J are TRBV5-1 and TRBJ2-5; maybe TRBD2 (7 bases). Looked up from germline, CDR1 is SGHRS and CDR2 is YFSETQ. With 0 bases removed from V and 5 bases from J, the gap between germline ends came to 14 bases. The CDR3 runs to 15 residues. In nucleotides, the CDR3 is TGCGCCAGCAGCTTGGGAGGGGGGGGCCGTGAGACCCAGTACTTC. Translated: CASSLGGGGRETQYF.

The chain uses TRBV5-1 and TRBJ1-4; perhaps TRBD1 as D (6 bases). Trimming removed 5 bases from V and 6 bases from J, with 14 bases in between. The CDR3 spans 14 residues. Germline-derived CDR1 and CDR2 are SGHRS and YFSETQ. The CDR3 DNA reads as TGCGCCAGCAGGAGTGGACAGACCTATGAAAAACTGTTTTTT. Translation gives CASRSGQTYEKLFF.

This clone appeared once. The rearrangement links TRBV7-7 to TRBJ2-1, with D unresolved. This CDR3 contains 13 residues. Germline CDR1 is SSHAT and CDR2 is FNYEAQ (reference sequence). Trimming removed 5 bases at V and 2 bases at J, with 7 bases between. The CDR3 region is CASSTDTYNEQFF. CDR3 DNA sequence: TGTGCCAGCAGCACGGATACCTACAATGAGCAGTTCTTC.

This chain joins TRBV5-1 and TRBJ2-2; 10 nucleotides line up with TRBD2. From germline, CDR1 is SGHRS and CDR2 YFSETQ. The V and J ends lost 2 bases and 5 bases, in that order; junction bases with no gene match: 6. The CDR3 consists of 16 residues. This CDR3 is CASSFSGGSKTGELFF. CDR3 sequence (DNA): TGCGCCAGCAGCTTTAGCGGGGGGAGTAAGACCGGGGAGCTGTTTTTT.

The rearrangement uses TRBV9 and TRBJ2-1; 12 bases align to TRBD2. Per germline, CDR1 SGDLS and CDR2 YYNGEE. V lost 0 bases to trimming and J lost 0 bases; unmatched junction nucleotides: 4. CDR3 length: 18 residues. The chain's CDR3 is CASSVGASGGASYNEQFF. The CDR3 nucleotides read TGTGCCAGCAGCGTAGGCGCTAGCGGGGGGGCCTCCTACAATGAGCAGTTCTTC.

V is TRBV29-1 and J is TRBJ2-3; possible D gene TRBD1, 6 bases. This CDR3 region has 13 residues. Germline-derived CDR1 and CDR2 are SQVTM and ANQGSEA. V was shortened by 7 bases and J by 1 base, with 12 bases between the two germline ends. The CDR3 DNA reads TGCAGCGGTAAAGCAGGGGGCACAGATACGCAGTATTTT. It encodes CSGKAGGTDTQYF.

The V and J genes are TRBV4-1 and TRBJ2-7; 9 nucleotides line up with TRBD2. Trimming at V came to 0 bases and at J to 3 bases, leaving 12 bases not matched to a gene. CDR1 is MGHRA and CDR2 is YSYEKL in the germline V gene. CDR3 length equals 18 residues. The CDR3 region is CASSQEVYGGTSYYEQYF. The CDR3 region has the DNA TGCGCCAGCAGCCAAGAAGTGTATGGCGGGACTAGCTACTACGAGCAGTACTTC.

The chain employs TRBV2 and TRBJ2-3; 9 bases match TRBD1. The CDR3 is 14 amino acids. Trimming removed 8 bases from V and 5 bases from J; junction bases left unmatched: 8. Germline CDR1 is SNHLY and CDR2 is FYNNEI. DNA of the CDR3: TGTGCCAGCTTGACAGGGGGAGAGAAAGATACGCAGTATTTT. Amino acids: CASLTGGEKDTQYF.

The chain employs TRBV2 and TRBJ2-5; 12 nucleotides agree with TRBD2. The CDR3 length is 14 residues. Germline V CDR1 and CDR2: SNHLY, FYNNEI. The V gene end was trimmed by 6 bases and the J gene end by 13 bases; junction bases not matched to a gene: 12. CDR3: CASSGGLAGLPGYF. The CDR3 DNA reads TGTGCCAGCAGCGGGGGACTAGCGGGTTTGCCGGGGTACTTC.

The chain carries TRBV7-3 and TRBJ1-1; D gene ambiguous. Germline-derived CDR1 and CDR2 are SGHTA and FQGTGA. CDR3 size: 14 residues. The ends were cut back, 6 bases at V and 0 bases at J, with 11 bases in the middle. Here the CDR3 reads CASRADPLNTEAFF. DNA of the CDR3: TGTGCCAGCAGAGCCGACCCTTTGAACACTGAAGCTTTCTTT.

This clone was counted only a few times. The rearrangement links TRBV9 to TRBJ1-1; unclear D gene. V lost 6 bases and J lost 1, with 10 bases in between. Germline values: CDR1 SGDLS, CDR2 YYNGEE. The CDR3 totals 13 residues. The CDR3 DNA reads TGTGCCAGCACAAGGATTTCGAACACTGAAGCTTTCTTT. This codes for CASTRISNTEAFF.

The rearrangement joins TRBV5-6 to TRBJ2-5; D perhaps matches TRBD1 (6 bases). Germline assignment: CDR1 SGHDT and CDR2 YYEEEE. This CDR3 comprises 15 residues. V was cut by 2 bases and J by 2 bases, with 13 bases left in between. The chain's CDR3 is CASSLTSGQQETQYF. Here the CDR3 DNA reads TGTGCCAGCAGCTTAACGTCCGGACAGCAAGAGACCCAGTACTTC.

This clone was seen a single time. This sequence joins TRBV7-9 and TRBJ2-7; D perhaps matches TRBD2 (5 bases). The V gene's germline CDR1 is SEHNR and CDR2 FQNEAQ (reference sequence). Trimming shortened V by 0 bases and J by 5 bases, and 11 bases separated the two germline ends. The length of the CDR3 is 14 residues. CDR3 in amino acids: CASSLARDANEQYF. CDR3 DNA sequence: TGTGCCAGCAGCTTAGCCCGGGATGCCAACGAGCAGTACTTC. Using reference TRBV7-9 and TRBJ2-7 for the parts outside the CDR3, the full variable domain is DTGVSQNPRHKITKRGQNVTFRCDPISEHNRLYWYRQTLGQGPEFLTYFQNEAQLEKSRLLSDRFSAERPKGSFSTLEIQRTEQGDSAMYLCASSLARDANEQYFGPGTRLTVT.

The CDR3 DNA is TGCGCCAGCAGCTTGGAGGCAAGCAACACCGGGGAGCTGTTTTTT. Translating it yields CASSLEASNTGELFF. This chain joins TRBV5-1 and TRBJ2-2; D is undetermined. V lost 0 bases and J lost 2, with 8 bases in between. Germline V gene sequence: CDR1 SGHRS, CDR2 YFSETQ. This CDR3 contains 15 residues.

CDR3: CASNNMGQRYVRYTF. The CDR3 nucleotides are TGTGCCAGCAATAATATGGGACAGCGGTATGTTCGCTACACCTTC. The rearrangement links TRBV6-1 to TRBJ1-2; TRBD1 aligns across 7 bases. The CDR3 extends over 15 amino acids. The V gene's germline CDR1 is MNHNS and CDR2 SASEGT. Trimming took 7 bases from V and 9 from J; bases not matched to a gene: 17.

This clone is a singleton in its sample. The CDR3 coding sequence is TGTGCCAGCAGTTACGCAGAGACCCAGTACTTC. Its protein is CASSYAETQYF. This rearrangement joins TRBV6-5 to TRBJ2-5; D unresolved. The V end was cut by 2 bases, the J end by 4 bases, with 2 bases between. The CDR3 spans 11 residues. CDR1 and CDR2 from the germline V gene are MNHEY and SVGAGI.